One sample yielded the 31 T cell receptor beta chains listed below, sequenced in a study of T-cell reconstitution after alpha-beta-depleted transplantation in children. Unique molecular identifiers were incorporated when the TCRbeta library was constructed. One entry per CDR3 protein results from TCRdb running MiXCR on the PCR reads. The table includes about 610,000 distinct CDR3 sequences, roughly a tenth detected once. Specimen: PBMCs from the stem cell graft donor, collected from the stem cell graft. The receptors come from a human donor who donated a stem cell graft to a child with acute myeloid leukemia.

This clonotype was observed many times. The chain uses TRBV29-1 and TRBJ1-2; perhaps TRBD1 as D (5 bases). The CDR3 spans 12 residues. The germline V gene has CDR1 SQVTM and CDR2 ANQGSEA. V gave up 4 bases and J gave up 2 bases, with 8 bases separating them. Written as DNA, the CDR3 is TGCAGCGTTGGGGAGGGGAACTATGGCTACACCTTC. It is translated as CSVGEGNYGYTF.

CDR3 in amino acids: CASSQGGQAVNEQFF. The CDR3 DNA reads as TGTGCCAGCAGCCAGGGGGGTCAAGCGGTCAATGAGCAGTTCTTC. The J gene is TRBJ2-1, the V gene TRBV12-3 or TRBV12-4, with D tentatively TRBD1 (7 bases). The CDR3 has 15 residues. V dropped 6 bases and J dropped 6 bases, with 18 bases sitting between them.

This clonotype was seen at least ten times. The chain combines TRBV6-1 with TRBJ2-7, with 9 positions matching TRBD1. Germline V lookup: CDR1 MNHNS, CDR2 SASEGT. The CDR3 runs 14 residues. Germline trimming cut 6 bases from V and 3 bases from J; bases unmatched to any gene: 6. CDR3 in amino acids: CASRGQGTVYEQYF. The CDR3 DNA reads TGTGCCAGCAGGGGACAGGGTACGGTCTACGAGCAGTACTTC.

V usage is TRBV2 and J usage is TRBJ2-4, with D uncertain. The germline CDR1 and CDR2 sequences are SNHLY and FYNNEI. V lost 6 bases, J lost 8 bases, and 11 bases lay in between. The CDR3 is made up of 12 amino acids. CDR3 nucleotides: TGTGCCAGCAGCGCGGATCAGGACATTCAGTACTTC. Encoded protein: CASSADQDIQYF.

The chain couples TRBV12-3 or TRBV12-4 to TRBJ2-2; D is unclear. V gave up 6 bases and J gave up 8 bases, with 13 bases separating them. The CDR3 runs to 13 residues. The CDR3: CASSRRARGELFF. CDR3 in DNA: TGTGCCAGCAGCCGAAGGGCTAGGGGGGAGCTGTTTTTT.

V is TRBV29-1 and J is TRBJ2-1; D is tentatively TRBD1 or TRBD2 (6 bases each). Germline CDR1 SQVTM, CDR2 ANQGSEA. The CDR3 has 11 residues. CDR3: CTAGGLNEQFF. The CDR3 region has the DNA TGCACCGCCGGGGGCCTAAATGAGCAGTTCTTC.

In this sample, this clonotype turned up many times. CDR3 region: CSVDGVDVGTGELFF. The CDR3 DNA is TGCAGCGTTGACGGTGTAGACGTGGGCACCGGGGAGCTGTTTTTT. The chain is built from TRBV29-1 and TRBJ2-2; D is undetermined. Looked up from germline, CDR1 is SQVTM and CDR2 is ANQGSEA. The CDR3 runs 15 residues. The germline V and J ends were trimmed by 3 bases and 4 bases, with 15 bases remaining between them.

V gene TRBV29-1 combines with J gene TRBJ2-4; TRBD1 matches 7 bases. The CDR3 has 19 residues. Germline V gene lookup returns CDR1 SQVTM and CDR2 ANQGSEA. In DNA form, the CDR3 reads TGCAGACGAAGGGGGACAGCCGTCACCTACCCCTTGGGCAAAAACATTCAGTACTTC. As protein: CRRRGTAVTYPLGKNIQYF.

This clonotype was seen more than once but under ten times. The V gene is TRBV6-2 or TRBV6-3, the J gene TRBJ1-5, with 7 bases lining up with TRBD1. Germline CDR1 reads MNHEY; CDR2 reads SVGEGT. This CDR3 is 13 amino acids long. Trimming cost V 6 bases and J 9 bases; bases outside gene matches: 8. The CDR3 reads CASSPDRVLPQHF. CDR3 nucleotide sequence: TGTGCCAGCAGCCCCGACAGGGTCTTGCCCCAGCATTTT.

V gene TRBV15 combines with J gene TRBJ2-7, with TRBD1 matching over 11 bases. Trimming removed 1 base from V and 5 bases from J; junction bases left unmatched: 4. CDR3 length equals 15 residues. CDR1 LNHNV and CDR2 YYDKDF come from the germline V gene (reference sequence). In nucleotides, the CDR3 is TGTGCCACCAGCAGAGGCGGACAGGGGGCGAACGAGCAGTACTTC. Translated: CATSRGGQGANEQYF.

As to this clonotype: Just one base apart from a much larger clone, this may be a read error. The CDR3 spells CASSYSTAAQETQYF. The CDR3 DNA is TGTGCCAGCAGTTACTCCACTGCGGCCCAAGAGACCCAGTACTTC. The genes are TRBV6-2 or TRBV6-3 and TRBJ2-5, with D hard to call. This CDR3 has 15 amino acids. The germline CDR1 and CDR2 sequences are MNHEY and SVGEGT. Trimming took 0 bases from V and 1 from J, leaving 9 bases between them.

The rearrangement joins TRBV28 to TRBJ1-6; 7 positions match TRBD1. CDR3 length equals 15 residues. Germline V CDR1 and CDR2: MDHEN, SYDVKM. The ends lost 3 bases at V and 6 bases at J; junction bases unmatched: 5. The CDR3 DNA reads as TGTGCCAGCAGTTTTCGGACAGGCTCTAATTCACCCCTCCACTTT. As protein: CASSFRTGSNSPLHF.

This clonotype has ten or more counts. V gene TRBV20-1 combines with J gene TRBJ1-5; D is uncertain. This CDR3 is built from 17 residues. Germline V gives CDR1 DFQATT, CDR2 SNEGSKA (reference sequence). V lost 0 bases, J lost 3 bases, and 18 bases lay in between. CDR3 region: CSARERGRHTLNQPQHF. CDR3 sequence (DNA): TGCAGTGCTAGAGAGAGAGGCCGACATACCCTCAATCAGCCCCAGCATTTT.

This clonotype has just a few counts. This sequence joins TRBV7-2 and TRBJ2-7, with 9 bases fitting TRBD1. The CDR3 contains 14 residues. The trim removed 4 bases at V and 5 bases at J, leaving 6 bases unmatched. Germline CDR1 SGHTA, CDR2 FQGNSA. Here the CDR3 reads CASSSHRGLNEQYF. CDR3 nucleotides: TGTGCCAGCAGCTCCCACAGGGGGCTTAACGAGCAGTACTTC.

Only a few counts were recorded for this clonotype. The genes are TRBV7-2 and TRBJ2-4; 9 bases align to TRBD2. CDR1 and CDR2 from the germline V gene are SGHTA and FQGNSA. The CDR3 extends over 16 amino acids. J gave up 0 bases and V 1 base, and 1 base lay outside the gene matches. This CDR3 is CASSLGLAVAKNIQYF. The CDR3 nucleotides read TGTGCCAGCAGCTTAGGACTAGCGGTAGCCAAAAACATTCAGTACTTC.

This clonotype was found a few times. The V call is TRBV5-1, the J call TRBJ1-2; TRBD1 agrees at 8 bases. Germline CDR1 reads SGHRS; CDR2 reads YFSETQ. The CDR3 consists of 14 residues. The junction had 7 bases not matched to a gene; V was cut back by 2 bases and J by 7 bases. CDR3 DNA sequence: TGCGCCAGCAGCTTTAACCAGGGGGCTCTTGGCTACACCTTC. Protein product: CASSFNQGALGYTF.

The genes are TRBV20-1 and TRBJ2-5; D is undetermined. Germline V gene lookup returns CDR1 DFQATT and CDR2 SNEGSKA (reference sequence). The CDR3 length is 12 residues. Trimming took 1 base from V and 7 from J, leaving 10 bases between them. The CDR3 DNA is TGCAGTGCTAGAGCCCTTTCGGTGACCCAGTACTTC. Translating it yields CSARALSVTQYF.

This clonotype has just a few counts. The chain uses TRBV5-1 and TRBJ2-1; 10 nucleotides agree with TRBD2. After removal of 0 bases from V and 7 bases from J, the junction contained 7 bases not matched to a gene. The CDR3 is 16 amino acids. Germline V gene lookup returns CDR1 SGHRS and CDR2 YFSETQ. This CDR3 reads CASSLGSSGSRNEQFF. CDR3 DNA: TGCGCCAGCAGCTTGGGGTCTAGCGGGAGTAGGAATGAGCAGTTCTTC.

This clonotype was seen only a few times. This chain joins TRBV5-1 and TRBJ2-1; 8 nucleotides match TRBD1. The V gene's germline CDR1 is SGHRS and CDR2 YFSETQ. V lost 4 bases to trimming and J lost 8 bases; unmatched junction nucleotides: 11. This CDR3 spans 15 amino acids. The CDR3 bases are TGCGCCAGCAGCCTCGGGACAGGTCATGTGTATGAGCAGTTCTTC. It is translated as CASSLGTGHVYEQFF.

Only a few counts were recorded for this clonotype. V is TRBV29-1 and J is TRBJ2-3; D possibly corresponds to TRBD2 (5 bases). The CDR3 contains 13 residues. Trimming pared 8 bases from V and 5 bases from J, leaving 17 bases between. Germline V gene lookup returns CDR1 SQVTM and CDR2 ANQGSEA. The CDR3 nucleotides are TGCAGCCTCCAGAGGGTAGCGAGAGATACGCAGTATTTT. This gives the protein CSLQRVARDTQYF.

Ten or more counts support this clonotype. V gene TRBV6-2 or TRBV6-3 combines with J gene TRBJ2-1; D not resolved. The V end was cut by 6 bases, the J end by 1 base, with 10 bases between. Germline V gives CDR1 MNHEY, CDR2 SVGEGT. CDR3 size: 14 residues. The CDR3 is CASSPMGSYNEQFF. As DNA, the CDR3 is TGTGCCAGCAGCCCCATGGGGTCCTACAATGAGCAGTTCTTC.

The chain recombines TRBV9 with TRBJ2-1; 9 nucleotides agree with TRBD2. The CDR3 sequence is 13 residues long. J lost 6 bases, V lost 3 bases, and 1 base had no gene match. Germline V lookup: CDR1 SGDLS, CDR2 YYNGEE. The chain's CDR3 is CASSAGLANEQFF. CDR3 nucleotide sequence: TGTGCCAGCAGCGCGGGACTAGCCAATGAGCAGTTCTTC.

This clonotype appeared a few times. Here the CDR3 reads CASSGPGTNEKLFF. The CDR3 DNA reads as TGTGCCAGCAGCGGCCCAGGAACTAATGAAAAACTGTTTTTT. This chain joins TRBV9 and TRBJ1-4, with D hard to call. The length of the CDR3 is 14 residues. Trimming shortened V by 3 bases and J by 1 base, and 7 bases separated the two germline ends. Germline CDR1 is SGDLS and CDR2 is YYNGEE.

A few counts support this clonotype. The chain joins TRBV12-3 or TRBV12-4 to TRBJ1-1; tentative D call: TRBD1 (5 bases). The CDR3 contains 15 residues. The germline V and J ends were trimmed by 2 bases and 5 bases, with 15 bases remaining between them. The CDR3 sequence is CASSLSIGTETEAFF. CDR3 nucleotides: TGTGCCAGCAGTTTAAGTATCGGGACGGAGACTGAAGCTTTCTTT.

This clonotype was seen a few times. This chain joins TRBV5-1 and TRBJ2-5, with a weak D call TRBD1 (6 bases). CDR1 is SGHRS, CDR2 YFSETQ, per germline. The CDR3 totals 15 residues. Trimming took 3 bases from V and 1 from J, leaving 13 bases between them. This CDR3 is CASSSSTGTQETQYF. In DNA, the CDR3 is TGCGCCAGCAGCTCCTCCACAGGGACCCAAGAGACCCAGTACTTC.

J is TRBJ1-1 and V is TRBV19; no reliable D call. V was pared by 5 bases and J by 1 base, with 14 bases between. Germline CDR1 and CDR2: LNHDA and SQIVND (reference sequence). The CDR3 totals 15 residues. The CDR3 coding sequence is TGTGCCAGTAGTCCTCAGTCCTCGGGGAACACTGAAGCTTTCTTT. Translated: CASSPQSSGNTEAFF.

This clonotype was counted a few times. The genes are TRBV6-7 and TRBJ2-7, with D possibly being TRBD1 (6 bases). TRBV6-7 is recorded as an ORF, its role being uncertain. The CDR3 length is 13 residues. Trimming removed 10 bases from V and 3 bases from J, with 16 bases in between. The CDR3 reads CATYSRGGYEQYF. Here the CDR3 DNA reads TGTGCCACCTATTCTAGAGGGGGCTACGAGCAGTACTTC.

This clonotype was detected once. The chain couples TRBV30 to TRBJ2-2; D is perhaps TRBD2 (6 bases). CDR1 is GTSNPN, CDR2 SVGIG, per germline (reference sequence). Trimming left V 4 bases short and J 5 bases short, with 14 bases between. This CDR3 contains 14 residues. In DNA, the CDR3 is TGTGCCTGGAAGATTAGCGGTAGGACCGGGGAGCTGTTTTTT. Its protein product is CAWKISGRTGELFF.

This chain joins TRBV11-1 and TRBJ2-1; 9 bases are a match to TRBD1. The length of the CDR3 is 15 residues. V lost 0 bases and J lost 7; bases outside the gene matches: 4. Germline values: CDR1 SGHAT, CDR2 FQDESV (reference sequence). CDR3 amino acids: CASSLAQGAGNEQFF. The DNA for the CDR3 is TGTGCCAGCAGCTTAGCACAGGGGGCGGGGAATGAGCAGTTCTTC.

CDR3 protein: CASSESGPQETQYF. The CDR3 coding sequence is TGTGCCAGCAGCGAAAGCGGGCCCCAAGAGACCCAGTACTTC. The chain employs TRBV7-9 and TRBJ2-5; a possible D gene is TRBD2 (6 bases). The V gene lost 5 bases and the J gene lost 1 base, with 11 bases spanning the gap. Germline CDR1 reads SEHNR; CDR2 reads FQNEAQ (reference sequence). The CDR3 is 14 amino acids.

Comment on this clonotype: One end of the junction fails to match germline, which may point to a read error. The chain employs TRBV13 and TRBJ2-7, with TRBD2 matching over 14 bases. Germline lookup yields CDR1 PRHDT and CDR2 FYEKMQ (reference sequence). This CDR3 is built from 13 residues. The CDR3 coding sequence is TGTGCCAGCAGCATGACCGGGACTAGCGGGAGCCTCTTC. Translating gives CASSMTGTSGSLF.